This TCR beta chain is from a study of graft-versus-host responses after intestinal transplantation. Turning to the study itself: Recipients across the board were started on anti-thymocyte globulin induction, then kept on tacrolimus and steroids for around three years.

Profiled with immunoSEQ multiplex PCR; TCRdb holds only in-frame clones, not every one. The sample has some 130,000 clones, 85% to 95% seen once. Study observations and caveats: GvH clone levels peaked in circulation, and this peak was associated with early post-transplant HvG declines. Recipient marrow harbored GvH clones, some of which surfaced first in ileum or blood. Graft-donor T cell macrochimerism in patients accompanied high graft-versus-host to host-versus-graft clonal ratios in allografts.

Remarks on this clone: Its matching antigen is unknown.

The CDR3 consists of 13 residues. V was shortened by 5 bases and J by 10 bases, with 15 bases between the two germline ends. In germline, CDR1 is MNHNS, CDR2 SASEGT. The J gene is TRBJ2-1, the V gene TRBV6-1; D call uncertain. The sample consisted of unstimulated CD4+ T cells sorted from spleen or lymph node cells, taken before intestinal transplant. The sequence derives from a human donor who received an intestinal transplant. In DNA, the CDR3 is TGTGCCAGCAGTTTAAAACCGGGTCTCGAGCAGTTCTTC. Translation: CASSLKPGLEQFF.